The entry below describes one T cell receptor beta chain. The antigen is undetermined. The sample is drawn from a study of cytomegalovirus exposure and HLA in healthy donors. Looking at the study overall: In a later analysis, it was reported that the roughly 120 validation repertoires had been produced on the same platform as the roughly 700 repertoires belonging to the first cohort. General observations from the study: High sensitivity and specificity were reportedly achieved when the classifier diagnosed cytomegalovirus status. TCR clusters originating in the first cohort tended to co-occur in the roughly 120 validation repertoires, according to a later analysis.

This CDR3 has 18 residues. The germline gives CDR1 MNHEY, CDR2 SMNVEV (reference sequence). Germline trimming cut 7 bases from V and 4 bases from J; bases unmatched to any gene: 11. Assay: immunoSEQ multiplex PCR; the TCRdb copy retains only in-frame clones and omits some. The sample carries about 200,000 clones, 87% recorded once. Separate from the approximately 700-subject first cohort was the roughly 120-subject validation cohort, to which the donors belonged. This clonotype originated in a woman aged 18-30 years in good health and CMV-seropositive. J is TRBJ2-1 and V is TRBV27; 15 nucleotides align to TRBD2. Material for sequencing was PBMCs. In DNA, the CDR3 is TGTGCCAGCATCCCCAAAGGACTAGCGGGAGGGTTGTACAATGAGCAGTTCTTC. It yields the protein CASIPKGLAGGLYNEQFF.